This T cell receptor (beta chain) was obtained from a study of blood T cell repertoires in COVID-19. TCRdb keeps only in-frame clones here, not all; method: immunoSEQ multiplex PCR. The sample includes 300,000 or so clones, 65% to 85% seen only once; the top ten take about 1.2%. Per the germline V gene, CDR1 is LGHNT and CDR2 is FRNRAP. V was pared by 6 bases and J by 4 bases, with 12 bases of the junction left unmatched. This CDR3 region has 16 residues. This rearrangement joins TRBV12-5 to TRBJ1-5; 7 bases align to TRBD1. The sample consisted of peripheral blood. The TCR originated in a woman between 45 and 65 years old with acute or convalescent COVID-19. The CDR3 sequence is CASGIGRQGRNQPQHF. The CDR3 DNA sequence: TGTGCTAGTGGAATCGGCCGACAGGGACGGAATCAGCCCCAGCATTTT.